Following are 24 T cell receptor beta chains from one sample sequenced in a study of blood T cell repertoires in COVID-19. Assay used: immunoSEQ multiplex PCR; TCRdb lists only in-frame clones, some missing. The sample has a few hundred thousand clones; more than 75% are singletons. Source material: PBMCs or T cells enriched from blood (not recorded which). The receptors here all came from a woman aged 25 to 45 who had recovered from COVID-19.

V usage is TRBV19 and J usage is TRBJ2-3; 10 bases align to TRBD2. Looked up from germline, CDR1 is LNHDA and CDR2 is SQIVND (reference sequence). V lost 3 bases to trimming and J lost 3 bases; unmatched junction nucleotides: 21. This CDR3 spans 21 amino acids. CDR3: CASSIRDSPGLAPSLTDTQYF. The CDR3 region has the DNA TGTGCCAGTAGTATCCGGGACAGCCCGGGACTAGCGCCGAGCTTGACAGATACGCAGTATTTT. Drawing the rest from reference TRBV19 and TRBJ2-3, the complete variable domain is DGGITQSPKYLFRKEGQNVTLSCEQNLNHDAMYWYRQDPGQGLRLIYYSQIVNDFQKGDIAEGYSVSREKKESFPLTVTSAQKNPTAFYLCASSIRDSPGLAPSLTDTQYFGPGTRLTVL.

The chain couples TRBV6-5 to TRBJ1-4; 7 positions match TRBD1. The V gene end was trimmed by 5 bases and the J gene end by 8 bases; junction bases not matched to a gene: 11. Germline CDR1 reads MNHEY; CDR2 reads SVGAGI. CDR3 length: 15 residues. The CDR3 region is CASSNWTGLREKLFF. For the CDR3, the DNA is TGTGCCAGCAGTAATTGGACAGGCTTAAGGGAAAAACTGTTTTTT.

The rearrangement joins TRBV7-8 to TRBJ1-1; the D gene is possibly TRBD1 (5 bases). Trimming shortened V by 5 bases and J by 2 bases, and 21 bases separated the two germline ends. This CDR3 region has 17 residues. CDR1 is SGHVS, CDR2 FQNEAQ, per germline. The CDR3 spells CASSQPPSRALNTEAFF. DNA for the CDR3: TGTGCCAGCAGCCAGCCCCCAAGCAGGGCCCTAAACACTGAAGCTTTCTTT.

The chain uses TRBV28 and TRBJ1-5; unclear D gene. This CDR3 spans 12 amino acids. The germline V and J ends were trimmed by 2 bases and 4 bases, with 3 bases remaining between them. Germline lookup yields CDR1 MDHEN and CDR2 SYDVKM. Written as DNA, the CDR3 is TGTGCCAGCAGTTTACTAAATCAGCCCCAGCATTTT. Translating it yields CASSLLNQPQHF.

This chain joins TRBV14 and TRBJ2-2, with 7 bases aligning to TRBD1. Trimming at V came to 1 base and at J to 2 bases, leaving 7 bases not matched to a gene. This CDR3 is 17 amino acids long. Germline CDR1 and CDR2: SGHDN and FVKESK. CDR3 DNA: TGTGCCAGCAGCCAAGCGGGACAGAGTCTAAACACCGGGGAGCTGTTTTTT. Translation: CASSQAGQSLNTGELFF.

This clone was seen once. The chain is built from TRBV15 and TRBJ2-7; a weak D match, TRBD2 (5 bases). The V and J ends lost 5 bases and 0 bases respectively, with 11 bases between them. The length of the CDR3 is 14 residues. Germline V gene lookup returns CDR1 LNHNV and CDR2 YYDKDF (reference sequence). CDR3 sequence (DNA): TGTGCCACCAGCTACGGAGGCAGCTCCTACGAGCAGTACTTC. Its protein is CATSYGGSSYEQYF.

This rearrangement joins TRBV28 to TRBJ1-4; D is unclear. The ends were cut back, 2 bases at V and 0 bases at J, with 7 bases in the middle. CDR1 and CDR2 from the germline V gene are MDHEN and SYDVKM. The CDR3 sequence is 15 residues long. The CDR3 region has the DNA TGTGCCAGCAGTTTAGGCACAGCAACTAATGAAAAACTGTTTTTT. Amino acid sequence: CASSLGTATNEKLFF.

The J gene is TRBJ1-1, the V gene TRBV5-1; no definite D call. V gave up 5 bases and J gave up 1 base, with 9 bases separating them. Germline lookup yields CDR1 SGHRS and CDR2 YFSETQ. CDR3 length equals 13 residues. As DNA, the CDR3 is TGCGCCAGCAGTGTCTCGGGGAACACTGAAGCTTTCTTT. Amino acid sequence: CASSVSGNTEAFF.

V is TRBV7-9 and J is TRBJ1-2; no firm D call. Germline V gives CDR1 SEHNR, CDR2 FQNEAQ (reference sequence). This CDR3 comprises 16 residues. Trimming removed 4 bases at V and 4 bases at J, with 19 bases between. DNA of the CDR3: TGTGCCAGCAGCTCCACCTTGCAGGTTGGGTTCTATGGCTACACCTTC. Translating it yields CASSSTLQVGFYGYTF.

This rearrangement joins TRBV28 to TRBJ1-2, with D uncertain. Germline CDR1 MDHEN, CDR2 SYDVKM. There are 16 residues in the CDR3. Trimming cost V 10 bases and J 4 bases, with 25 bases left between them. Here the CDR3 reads CATGGVDRSDSYGYTF. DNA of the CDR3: TGTGCCACCGGCGGGGTAGACCGTTCCGATTCCTATGGCTACACCTTC.

In DNA, the CDR3 is TGTGCCAGCTCACCAAAGGACACCTACACCGGGGAGCTGTTTTTT. Its translation is CASSPKDTYTGELFF. The V call is TRBV18, the J call TRBJ2-2; a possible D gene is TRBD1 (5 bases). Germline V gene data show CDR1 as KGHSH and CDR2 as LQKENI. CDR3 length: 15 amino acids. Deletions cut 2 bases from V and 3 bases from J, with 10 bases between.

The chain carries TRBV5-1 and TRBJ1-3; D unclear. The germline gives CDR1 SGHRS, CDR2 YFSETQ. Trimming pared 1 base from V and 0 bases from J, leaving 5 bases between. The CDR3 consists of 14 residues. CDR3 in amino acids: CASSLFGSGNTIYF. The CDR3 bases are TGCGCCAGCAGCTTGTTCGGCTCTGGAAACACCATATATTTT. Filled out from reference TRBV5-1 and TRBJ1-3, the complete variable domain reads KAGVTQTPRYLIKTRGQQVTLSCSPISGHRSVSWYQQTPGQGLQFLFEYFSETQRNKGNFPGRFSGRQFSNSRSEMNVSTLELGDSALYLCASSLFGSGNTIYFGEGSWLTVV.

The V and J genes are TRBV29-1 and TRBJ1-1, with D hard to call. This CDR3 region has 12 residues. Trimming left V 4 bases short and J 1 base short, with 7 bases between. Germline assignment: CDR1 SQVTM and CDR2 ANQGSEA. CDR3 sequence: CSVGAGNTEAFF. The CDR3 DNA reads TGCAGCGTTGGGGCAGGGAACACTGAAGCTTTCTTT. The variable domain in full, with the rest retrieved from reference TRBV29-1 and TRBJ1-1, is SAVISQKPSRDICQRGTSLTIQCQVDSQVTMMFWYRQQPGQSLTLIATANQGSEATYESGFVIDKFPISRPNLTFSTLTVSNMSPEDSSIYLCSVGAGNTEAFFGQGTRLTVV.

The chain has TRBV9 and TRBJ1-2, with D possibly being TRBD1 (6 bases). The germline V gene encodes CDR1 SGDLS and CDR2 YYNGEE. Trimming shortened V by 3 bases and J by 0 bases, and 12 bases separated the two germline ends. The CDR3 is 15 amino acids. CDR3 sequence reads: CASSATGRANYGYTF. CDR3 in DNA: TGTGCCAGCAGCGCCACAGGGAGAGCTAACTATGGCTACACCTTC.

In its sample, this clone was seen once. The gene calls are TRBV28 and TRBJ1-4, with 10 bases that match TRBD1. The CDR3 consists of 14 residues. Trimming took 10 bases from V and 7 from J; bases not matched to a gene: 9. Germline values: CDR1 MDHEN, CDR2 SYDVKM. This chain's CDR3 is CAINTGTGVEKLFF. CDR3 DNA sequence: TGTGCCATCAATACCGGGACAGGGGTTGAAAAACTGTTTTTT.

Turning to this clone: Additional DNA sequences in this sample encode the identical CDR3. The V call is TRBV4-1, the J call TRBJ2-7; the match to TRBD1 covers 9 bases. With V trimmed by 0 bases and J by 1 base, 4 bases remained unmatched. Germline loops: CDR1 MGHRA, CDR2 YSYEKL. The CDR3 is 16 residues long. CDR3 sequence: CASSQDPGTGSYEQYF. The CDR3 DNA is TGCGCCAGCAGCCAAGATCCCGGGACAGGGTCCTACGAGCAGTACTTC.

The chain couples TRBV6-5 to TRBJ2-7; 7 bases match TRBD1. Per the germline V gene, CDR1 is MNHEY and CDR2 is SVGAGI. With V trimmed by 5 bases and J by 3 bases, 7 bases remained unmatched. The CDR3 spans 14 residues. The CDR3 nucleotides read TGTGCCAGCAGTCCTGGGACAGTAAACTACGAGCAGTACTTC. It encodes CASSPGTVNYEQYF.

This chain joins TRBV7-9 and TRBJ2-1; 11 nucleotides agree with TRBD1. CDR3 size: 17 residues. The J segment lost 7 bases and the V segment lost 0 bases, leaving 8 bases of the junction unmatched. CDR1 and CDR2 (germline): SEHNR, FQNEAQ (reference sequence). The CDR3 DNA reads TGTGCCAGCAGCTTAGCGGAGGGACAGGGGGTTTGGAATGAGCAGTTCTTC. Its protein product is CASSLAEGQGVWNEQFF.

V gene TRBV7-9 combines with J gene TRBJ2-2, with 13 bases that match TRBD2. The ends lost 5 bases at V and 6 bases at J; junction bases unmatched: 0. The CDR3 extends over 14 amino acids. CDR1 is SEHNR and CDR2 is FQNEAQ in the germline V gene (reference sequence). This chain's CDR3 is CASSGLAGAGELFF. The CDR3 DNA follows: TGTGCCAGCAGCGGACTAGCGGGGGCCGGGGAGCTGTTTTTT.

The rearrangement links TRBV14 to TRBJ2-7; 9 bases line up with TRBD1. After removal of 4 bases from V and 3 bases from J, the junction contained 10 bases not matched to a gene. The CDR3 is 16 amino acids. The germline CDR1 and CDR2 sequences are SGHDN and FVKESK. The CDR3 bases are TGTGCCAGCAGCCCTCACCGGGACAGGGAATTCTACGAGCAGTACTTC. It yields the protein CASSPHRDREFYEQYF.

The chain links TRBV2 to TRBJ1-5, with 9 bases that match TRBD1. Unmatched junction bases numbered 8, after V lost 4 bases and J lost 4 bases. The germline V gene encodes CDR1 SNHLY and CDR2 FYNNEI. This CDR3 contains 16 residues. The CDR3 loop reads CASSAADRGGNQPQHF. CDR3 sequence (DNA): TGTGCCAGCAGTGCCGCAGACAGGGGGGGGAATCAGCCCCAGCATTTT.

The CDR3 spells CASSRQFWTEAFF. The CDR3 nucleotides read TGTGCCAGCAGTCGACAGTTTTGGACTGAAGCTTTCTTT. V usage is TRBV27 and J usage is TRBJ1-1; maybe TRBD1 (5 bases). V dropped 5 bases and J dropped 5 bases, with 12 bases sitting between them. Per the germline V gene, CDR1 is MNHEY and CDR2 is SMNVEV (reference sequence). The length of the CDR3 is 13 residues.

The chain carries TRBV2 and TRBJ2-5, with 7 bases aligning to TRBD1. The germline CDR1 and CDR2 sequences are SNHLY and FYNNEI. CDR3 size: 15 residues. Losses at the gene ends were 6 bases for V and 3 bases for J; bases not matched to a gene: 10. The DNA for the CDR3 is TGTGCCAGCAGGATACAGGGGAGTTGGGAAGAGACCCAGTACTTC. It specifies CASRIQGSWEETQYF. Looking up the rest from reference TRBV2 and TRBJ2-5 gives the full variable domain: EPEVTQTPSHQVTQMGQEVILRCVPISNHLYFYWYRQILGQKVEFLVSFYNNEISEKSEIFDDQFSVERPDGSNFTLKIRSTKLEDSAMYFCASRIQGSWEETQYFGPGTRLLVL.

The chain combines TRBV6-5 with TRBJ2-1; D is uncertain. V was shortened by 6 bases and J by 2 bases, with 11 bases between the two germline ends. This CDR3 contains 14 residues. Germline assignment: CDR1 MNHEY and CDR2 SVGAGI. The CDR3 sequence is CASSSVGAYNEQFF. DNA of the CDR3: TGTGCCAGCAGCTCGGTTGGAGCCTACAATGAGCAGTTCTTC.